This T cell receptor beta chain was sequenced for a study of cytotoxic CD8 clonotypes in ibrutinib-treated CLL. Cryopreserved PBMCs yielded about 2.1 micrograms of genomic DNA for TCR beta libraries. This clone has only one observation. The protocol was immunoSEQ multiplex PCR, while the TCRdb copy is restricted to in-frame clones and leaves out a portion. Altogether some 200,000 clones are present, around three quarters being singletons, with the ten largest covering roughly 13%. V dropped 0 bases and J dropped 6 bases, with 13 bases sitting between them. Germline V gene data show CDR1 as SGHDN and CDR2 as FVKESK. This CDR3 has 15 residues.

This TCR was sampled from a human donor with chronic lymphocytic leukemia. This chain joins TRBV14 and TRBJ2-3; D might be TRBD1 (6 bases). Source: PBMCs, taken after 24 months of ibrutinib treatment. The CDR3 DNA reads as TGTGCCAGCAGCCAAGATCAAACAGGGATTGATACGCAGTATTTT. Amino acid sequence: CASSQDQTGIDTQYF. The complete variable domain, with remaining parts taken from reference TRBV14 and TRBJ2-3, reads EAGVTQFPSHSVIEKGQTVTLRCDPISGHDNLYWYRRVMGKEIKFLLHFVKESKQDESGMPNNRFLAERTGGTYSTLKVQPAELEDSGVYFCASSQDQTGIDTQYFGPGTRLTVL.